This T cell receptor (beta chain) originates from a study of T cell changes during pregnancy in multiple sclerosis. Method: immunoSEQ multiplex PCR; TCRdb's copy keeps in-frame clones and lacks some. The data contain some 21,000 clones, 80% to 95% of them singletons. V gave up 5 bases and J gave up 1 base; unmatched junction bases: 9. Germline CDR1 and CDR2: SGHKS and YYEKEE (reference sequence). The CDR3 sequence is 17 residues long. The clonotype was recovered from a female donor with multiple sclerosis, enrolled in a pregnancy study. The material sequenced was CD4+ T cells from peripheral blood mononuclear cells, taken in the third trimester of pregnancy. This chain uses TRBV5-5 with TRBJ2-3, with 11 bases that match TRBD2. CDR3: CASSFFSGGAGTDTQYF. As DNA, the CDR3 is TGTGCCAGCAGTTTTTTTAGCGGGGGGGCGGGCACAGATACGCAGTATTTT.